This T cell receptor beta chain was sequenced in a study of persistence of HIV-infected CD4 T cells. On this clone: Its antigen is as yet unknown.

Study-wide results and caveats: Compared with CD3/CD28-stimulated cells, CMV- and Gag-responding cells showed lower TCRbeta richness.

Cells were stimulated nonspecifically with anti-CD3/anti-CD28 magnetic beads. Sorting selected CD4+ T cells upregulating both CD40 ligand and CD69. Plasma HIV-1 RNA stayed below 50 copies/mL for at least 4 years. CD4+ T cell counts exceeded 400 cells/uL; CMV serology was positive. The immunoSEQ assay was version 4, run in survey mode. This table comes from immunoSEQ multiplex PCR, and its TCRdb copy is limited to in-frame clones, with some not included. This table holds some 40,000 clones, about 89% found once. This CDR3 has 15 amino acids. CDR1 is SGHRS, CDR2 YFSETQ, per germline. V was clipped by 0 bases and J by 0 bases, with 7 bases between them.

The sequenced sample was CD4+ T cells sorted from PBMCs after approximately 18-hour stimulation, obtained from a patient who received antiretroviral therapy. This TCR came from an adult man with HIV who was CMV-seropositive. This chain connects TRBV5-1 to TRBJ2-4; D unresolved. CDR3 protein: CASSLGVVAKNIQYF. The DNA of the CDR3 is TGCGCCAGCAGCTTGGGGGTGGTAGCCAAAAACATTCAGTACTTC.